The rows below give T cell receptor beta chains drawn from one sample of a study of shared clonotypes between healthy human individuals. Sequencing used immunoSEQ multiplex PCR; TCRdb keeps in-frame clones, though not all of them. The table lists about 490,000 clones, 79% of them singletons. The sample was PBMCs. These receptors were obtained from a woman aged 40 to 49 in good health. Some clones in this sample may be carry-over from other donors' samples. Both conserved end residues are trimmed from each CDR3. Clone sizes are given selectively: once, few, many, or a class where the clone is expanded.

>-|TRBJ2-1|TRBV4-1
ASSRTYTYNEQF
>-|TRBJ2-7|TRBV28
ASSPLGRSGVYEQY
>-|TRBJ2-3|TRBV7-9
ASSLVQGAHTDTQY
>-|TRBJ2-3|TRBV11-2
ASTRTATYNTDTQY
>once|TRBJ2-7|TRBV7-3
ASSLIPDYSYEQY
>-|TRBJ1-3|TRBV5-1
ASSAAQGADTIY
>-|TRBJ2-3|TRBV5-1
ASSLRQNTDTQY
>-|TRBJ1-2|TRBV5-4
ASSLRGDSNYGYT
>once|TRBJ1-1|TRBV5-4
ASSLDGSRAF
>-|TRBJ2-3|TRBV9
ASSVGWRGRPDTQY
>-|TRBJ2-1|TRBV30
AWSVRGGAYNEQF
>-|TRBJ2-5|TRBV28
ASSLSQGQETQY
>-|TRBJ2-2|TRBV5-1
ASSFGLAGGVTGELF
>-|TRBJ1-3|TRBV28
ASSLEQGLSGNTIY
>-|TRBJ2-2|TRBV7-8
ASGRESLITGELF